A single sample gave rise to the 27 T cell receptor beta chains below, sequenced in a study of blood T cell repertoires in COVID-19 (dated by TCRdb to the early 2020s). The protocol used for the library was the immunoSEQ multiplex PCR assay. TCRdb provides this immuneACCESS table in a form limited to in-frame rearrangements. Some clones are lacking; in checked studies, under half of them reflect an unresolved V gene, and why the rest are absent is not known. The sample table holds 350,000 to 500,000 clones, of which approximately 91% were seen once. The ten largest clones take up roughly 1.4% of the sample. Sequencing was performed on PBMCs or T cells enriched from blood (not recorded which). The receptors here all came from a woman between 18 and 30 years old who had been exposed to COVID-19.

A single count supports this clone. The chain recombines TRBV5-4 with TRBJ2-1, with 16 bases that match TRBD2. The CDR3 length is 16 residues. Germline V lookup: CDR1 SGHNT, CDR2 YYREEE (reference sequence). Trimming cost V 3 bases and J 10 bases; bases outside gene matches: 7. CDR3: CASSSGLAGGAGEQFF. The CDR3, as DNA: TGTGCCAGCAGCTCGGGACTAGCGGGAGGGGCAGGGGAGCAGTTCTTC.

This rearrangement joins TRBV7-2 to TRBJ2-3, with a possible D match to TRBD2 (5 bases). The germline CDR1 and CDR2 sequences are SGHTA and FQGNSA. Trimming removed 2 bases from V and 5 bases from J, with 8 bases in between. CDR3 length equals 13 residues. The CDR3 sequence: CASSLSSRDTQYF. Written as DNA, the CDR3 is TGTGCCAGCAGCTTATCTAGCCGAGATACGCAGTATTTT.

The chain has TRBV28 and TRBJ2-7; the match to TRBD1 covers 10 bases. The V gene end was trimmed by 6 bases and the J gene end by 3 bases; junction bases not matched to a gene: 8. In germline, CDR1 is MDHEN, CDR2 SYDVKM. This CDR3 spans 15 amino acids. The CDR3 reads CASSQLTGGFYEQYF. CDR3 nucleotides: TGTGCCAGCAGCCAACTGACAGGGGGCTTCTACGAGCAGTACTTC. Complete variable domain (other parts from reference TRBV28 and TRBJ2-7): DVKVTQSSRYLVKRTGEKVFLECVQDMDHENMFWYRQDPGLGLRLIYFSYDVKMKEKGDIPEGYSVSREKKERFSLILESASTNQTSMYLCASSQLTGGFYEQYFGPGTRLTVT.

The rearrangement links TRBV4-2 to TRBJ2-5, with TRBD2 matching 10 bases. V gave up 0 bases and J gave up 0 bases; unmatched junction bases: 4. The CDR3 has 17 residues. From germline, CDR1 is LGHNA and CDR2 YNFKEQ. The CDR3 protein is CASSQDYSGGYQETQYF. DNA of the CDR3: TGTGCCAGCAGCCAAGATTATAGCGGGGGGTACCAAGAGACCCAGTACTTC.

The CDR3 DNA sequence: TGTGCCAGCAGTTTGATCCCGGTAGGGCAAAACGGGGATGAGCAGTTCTTC. It yields the protein CASSLIPVGQNGDEQFF. The chain is built from TRBV27 and TRBJ2-1, with D possibly TRBD2 on 5 matching bases. Between the trimmed V and J ends, which lost 3 bases and 8 bases, there was a span of 23 bases. The CDR3 has 17 amino acids. CDR1 is MNHEY and CDR2 is SMNVEV in the germline V gene (reference sequence).

The gene calls are TRBV2 and TRBJ1-3, with a possible D match to TRBD1 (6 bases). The V gene lost 7 bases and the J gene lost 2 bases, with 9 bases spanning the gap. From germline, CDR1 is SNHLY and CDR2 FYNNEI. This CDR3 is built from 13 residues. Here the CDR3 reads CASTQGTGNTIYF. CDR3 nucleotides: TGTGCCAGCACGCAGGGGACTGGAAACACCATATATTTT.

The chain is built from TRBV19 and TRBJ1-3, with D maybe TRBD1 (5 bases). This CDR3 region has 16 residues. Germline CDR1 is LNHDA and CDR2 is SQIVND (reference sequence). V was shortened by 7 bases and J by 0 bases, with 16 bases between the two germline ends. As DNA, the CDR3 is TGTGCCAGTACCTCGGGACTCACGAGCTCTGGAAACACCATATATTTT. Translating it yields CASTSGLTSSGNTIYF. The full variable domain, rest sourced from reference TRBV19 and TRBJ1-3, is DGGITQSPKYLFRKEGQNVTLSCEQNLNHDAMYWYRQDPGQGLRLIYYSQIVNDFQKGDIAEGYSVSREKKESFPLTVTSAQKNPTAFYLCASTSGLTSSGNTIYFGEGSWLTVV.

This clone was detected once. The genes are TRBV20-1 and TRBJ2-7; TRBD2 agrees at 8 bases. V lost 3 bases and J lost 4; bases outside the gene matches: 8. The length of the CDR3 is 14 residues. Looked up from germline, CDR1 is DFQATT and CDR2 is SNEGSKA (reference sequence). The CDR3 DNA is TGCAGTGCTAGTGTCCCCGGACTAGCATACGAGCAGTACTTC. Its protein product is CSASVPGLAYEQYF.

A single count supports this clone. The V and J genes are TRBV12-3 or TRBV12-4 and TRBJ2-7; no clear D gene. Trimming pared 7 bases from V and 0 bases from J, leaving 10 bases between. CDR3 length equals 13 residues. Written as DNA, the CDR3 is TGTGCCAGCACCCCAGGATTCTCCTACGAGCAGTACTTC. It codes for CASTPGFSYEQYF.

The chain links TRBV5-1 to TRBJ2-5; the D gene is possibly TRBD1 (6 bases). V shed 4 bases and J shed 1 base, with 8 bases lying between them. This CDR3 is built from 13 residues. Germline V CDR1 and CDR2: SGHRS, YFSETQ. The CDR3 spells CASSRGSQETQYF. The CDR3 coding sequence is TGCGCCAGCAGCAGGGGGAGCCAAGAGACCCAGTACTTC.

The rearrangement links TRBV6-9 to TRBJ2-6; D is unresolved. CDR1 and CDR2 (germline): MNHGY, SVAAGI. This CDR3 comprises 15 residues. V was cut by 3 bases and J by 1 base, with 7 bases left in between. The CDR3 DNA follows: TGTGCCAGCAGTTACGCTCAGTCTGGGGCCAACGTCCTGACTTTC. As protein: CASSYAQSGANVLTF.

The table lists this clone with a few counts. The V and J genes are TRBV12-3 or TRBV12-4 and TRBJ2-2, with a weak D call TRBD2 (5 bases). The CDR3 has 12 amino acids. The V gene lost 6 bases and the J gene lost 5 bases, with 7 bases spanning the gap. CDR3 in DNA: TGTGCCAGCAGCCGGACTACCGGGGAGCTGTTTTTT. It translates to CASSRTTGELFF.

This clone was counted once. J is TRBJ2-5 and V is TRBV24-1; 11 bases fit TRBD2. Germline values: CDR1 KGHDR, CDR2 SFDVKD. V gave up 0 bases and J gave up 2 bases; unmatched junction bases: 1. CDR3 size: 16 residues. This CDR3 is CATSDLPSGGQETQYF. For the CDR3, the DNA is TGTGCCACCAGTGATTTGCCTAGCGGGGGGCAAGAGACCCAGTACTTC.

This chain joins TRBV27 and TRBJ1-1; D remains unclear. V was clipped by 4 bases and J by 1 base, with 25 bases between them. Germline-derived CDR1 and CDR2 are MNHEY and SMNVEV (reference sequence). This CDR3 comprises 19 residues. CDR3 sequence (DNA): TGTGCCAGCAGTTCAGGCCGGATTCCGCAGGATACAGCGAACACTGAAGCTTTCTTT. Its translation: CASSSGRIPQDTANTEAFF.

The chain carries TRBV7-6 and TRBJ1-2, with a possible D match to TRBD1 (6 bases). CDR1 and CDR2 (germline): SGHVS, FNYEAQ. CDR3 length: 15 residues. Trimming took off 4 bases at V and 6 bases at J, with 18 bases between the two ends. CDR3 loop: CASSSGDAGVNGYTF. CDR3 in DNA: TGTGCCAGCAGCTCAGGGGACGCCGGGGTGAATGGCTACACCTTC. Filled out from reference TRBV7-6 and TRBJ1-2, the complete variable domain reads GAGVSQSPRYKVTKRGQDVALRCDPISGHVSLYWYRQALGQGPEFLTYFNYEAQQDKSGLPNDRFSAERPEGSISTLTIQRTEQRDSAMYRCASSSGDAGVNGYTFGSGTRLTVV.

The chain combines TRBV28 with TRBJ1-2; a weak D match, TRBD1 (5 bases). The CDR3 consists of 15 residues. CDR1 and CDR2 (germline): MDHEN, SYDVKM. V lost 4 bases and J lost 0, with 12 bases in between. The CDR3 loop reads CASSSTGLANYGYTF. The CDR3 region has the DNA TGTGCCAGCAGTTCAACAGGCTTAGCTAACTATGGCTACACCTTC.

V is TRBV18 and J is TRBJ2-7, with D uncertain. With 2 bases removed from V and 4 bases from J, the gap between germline ends came to 18 bases. Germline CDR1 KGHSH, CDR2 LQKENI. The CDR3 spans 16 residues. CDR3 coding DNA: TGTGCCAGCTCACCAGATAGAGGTAAACTAAGGTACGAGCAGTACTTC. Translated: CASSPDRGKLRYEQYF.

The CDR3, as DNA: TGTGCCAGCAGCTTAGACTTAGGGGCTTCGCAGTTCTTC. Translating gives CASSLDLGASQFF. The chain carries TRBV7-2 and TRBJ2-1; TRBD1 is a possible D gene (5 bases). CDR1 SGHTA and CDR2 FQGNSA come from the germline V gene. The CDR3 spans 13 residues. Trimming left V 1 base short and J 12 bases short, with 13 bases between.

Of note for this clone: The germline gene is not matched at one end of the junction; a read error may be the cause. The J gene is TRBJ2-7, the V gene TRBV14; 9 bases fit TRBD2. The V gene's germline CDR1 is SGHDN and CDR2 FVKESK. This CDR3 is built from 12 residues. This chain's CDR3 is CASSQVLAGLIF. The CDR3, as DNA: TGTGCCAGCAGCCAAGTCCTAGCGGGGCTGATCTTC. Full variable domain (rest looked up from reference TRBV14 and TRBJ2-7): EAGVTQFPSHSVIEKGQTVTLRCDPISGHDNLYWYRRVMGKEIKFLLHFVKESKQDESGMPNNRFLAERTGGTYSTLKVQPAELEDSGVYFCASSQVLAGLIFGPGTRLTVT.

This chain joins TRBV7-9 and TRBJ2-1, with a tentative D call TRBD2 (5 bases). The CDR3 loop spans 13 amino acids. V lost 6 bases and J 9 bases, leaving 15 bases between the germline ends. CDR1 and CDR2 from the germline V gene are SEHNR and FQNEAQ (reference sequence). The DNA for the CDR3 is TGTGCCAGCAGTTCTTTTATCGAGGGTGAGCAGTTCTTC. As protein: CASSSFIEGEQFF.

The rearrangement links TRBV6-5 to TRBJ1-1; D may be TRBD1 (5 bases). The CDR3 is 15 residues long. CDR1 is MNHEY and CDR2 is SVGAGI in the germline V gene. The V gene lost 5 bases and the J gene lost 1 base, with 14 bases spanning the gap. CDR3 residues: CASSRDFGQNTEAFF. CDR3 bases: TGTGCCAGCAGTCGGGACTTTGGGCAGAACACTGAAGCTTTCTTT.

With regard to this clone: Within the sample, other DNA sequences also encode this same CDR3. V and J are TRBV19 and TRBJ2-3; 7 nucleotides agree with TRBD1. This CDR3 region has 14 residues. Germline V CDR1 and CDR2: LNHDA, SQIVND (reference sequence). Trimming removed 8 bases from V and 1 base from J; junction bases left unmatched: 6. CDR3 protein: CASSPDRGTDTQYF. The CDR3 nucleotides are TGTGCCAGTTCCCCAGACAGGGGCACAGATACGCAGTATTTT.

This sequence joins TRBV7-9 and TRBJ1-4; D uncertain. CDR3 length equals 17 residues. The ends were cut back, 3 bases at V and 0 bases at J, with 14 bases in the middle. CDR1 and CDR2 (germline): SEHNR, FQNEAQ (reference sequence). The CDR3 nucleotides are TGTGCCAGCAGCTTCTTAGCCTACCGAGCAACTAATGAAAAACTGTTTTTT. Residues: CASSFLAYRATNEKLFF.

This clone was counted a single time. The chain uses TRBV28 and TRBJ2-1, with a weak D call TRBD2 (6 bases). The germline V gene has CDR1 MDHEN and CDR2 SYDVKM. V lost 5 bases, J lost 4 bases, and 9 bases lay in between. This CDR3 contains 13 residues. As DNA, the CDR3 is TGTGCCAGCAGTGGGACTTTATACAATGAGCAGTTCTTC. It codes for CASSGTLYNEQFF.

The chain employs TRBV20-1 and TRBJ2-7; D not resolved. The V end lost 3 bases, the J end lost 6 bases, and 9 bases lay between the germline ends. This CDR3 contains 11 residues. Germline V gene data show CDR1 as DFQATT and CDR2 as SNEGSKA (reference sequence). The CDR3 protein is CSARPRSEQYF. The CDR3 coding sequence is TGCAGTGCTAGGCCCCGGAGCGAGCAGTACTTC.

This chain joins TRBV19 and TRBJ1-3; possibly TRBD1 for D (6 bases). The V gene lost 5 bases and the J gene lost 0 bases, with 8 bases spanning the gap. Germline lookup yields CDR1 LNHDA and CDR2 SQIVND (reference sequence). CDR3 length: 14 residues. CDR3 DNA sequence: TGTGCCAGTAGTGACAGGAGCTCTGGAAACACCATATATTTT. As protein: CASSDRSSGNTIYF.

This clone has only one observation. The chain uses TRBV5-5 and TRBJ1-5; 10 bases match TRBD1. Losses at the gene ends were 4 bases for V and 2 bases for J; bases not matched to a gene: 12. There are 18 residues in the CDR3. Germline V gives CDR1 SGHKS, CDR2 YYEKEE (reference sequence). The CDR3 nucleotides read TGTGCCAGCAGCCTGACCACCTGGACAGGGGGGGGCAATCAGCCCCAGCATTTT. The encoded protein is CASSLTTWTGGGNQPQHF.